This T cell receptor beta chain was sequenced for a study of beta chain features in type 1 diabetes. Germline V gene data show CDR1 as LNHDA and CDR2 as SQIVND (reference sequence). Trimming removed 4 bases from V and 2 bases from J, with 11 bases in between. The CDR3 is made up of 14 amino acids. The study reverse transcribed the entire isolated RNA, so it sequenced expressed TCRB transcripts. The table came from immunoSEQ multiplex PCR; TCRdb's copy has only in-frame clones and leaves some out. Of 150,000 to 190,000 clones in the sample, over 7.5% are singletons; the top ten hold nearly 0.65%. The source of this sequence is a man between 18 and 29 years old in good health. Sequenced material: central memory CD4+ T cells from blood. The chain recombines TRBV19 with TRBJ2-5; TRBD1 is a possible D gene (6 bases). CDR3 bases: TGTGCCAGTAGTAGTCACAGGGCACAAGAGACCCAGTACTTC. Amino acids: CASSSHRAQETQYF.